This TCR beta chain was obtained from a study of early T cells in non-severe SARS-CoV-2 infection. TCRdb fed the 5' RACE reads into MiXCR, producing one record per CDR3 protein. The data show tens of thousands of distinct CDR3 sequences, roughly 12% seen once. Trimming removed 11 bases at V and 2 bases at J, with 12 bases between. The CDR3 consists of 12 residues. The V gene's germline CDR1 is MDHEN and CDR2 SYDVKM. The V call is TRBV28, the J call TRBJ1-2, with D possibly being TRBD1 (6 bases). This sample comprised whole blood, obtained at baseline. The receptor comes from an adult who was a healthcare worker with PCR-confirmed SARS-CoV-2 infection or an uninfected control (not recorded which). The CDR3 nucleotides are TGTGCCGCCTCGACAGGAAACTATGGCTACACCTTC. This encodes CAASTGNYGYTF.